The 2 T cell receptor beta chains below all came from one sample that was sequenced in a study of cytomegalovirus exposure and HLA in healthy donors. PCR amplification relied on 60 Vbeta primers (plus 13 Jbeta primers). Here immunoSEQ multiplex PCR was the method, and the copy in TCRdb shows in-frame clones only, minus some. The data contain some 190,000 clones, 65% to 85% of them singletons. The material sequenced was PBMCs. The source of these receptors is a girl between 5 and 17 years old in good health and CMV-seropositive.

The genes are TRBV6-6 and TRBJ1-2; D is unresolved. The germline V gene encodes CDR1 MNHNY and CDR2 SVGAGI (reference sequence). The V end was cut by 11 bases, the J end by 13 bases, with 23 bases between. The CDR3 is 12 amino acids. CDR3 loop: CASHTPERPATF. For the CDR3, the DNA is TGTGCCTCCCATACTCCGGAGCGGCCGGCCACCTTC.

This clone occurred once. The CDR3 protein is CASSPGLAVYEQYF. The CDR3 region has the DNA TGTGCCAGCAGCCCGGGACTAGCTGTCTACGAGCAGTACTTC. This rearrangement joins TRBV5-4 to TRBJ2-7, with 9 positions matching TRBD2. This CDR3 is 14 amino acids long. Trimming removed 4 bases from V and 3 bases from J; junction bases left unmatched: 5. From germline, CDR1 is SGHNT and CDR2 YYREEE (reference sequence).